The 32 T cell receptor beta chains reported below all come from one sample, sequenced in a study of control samples from healthy donors and cancer patients. The repertoire was sequenced with immunoSEQ multiplex PCR; TCRdb's copy has only in-frame clones and lacks some. The sample has some 100,000 clones, approximately 90% seen once. Sequencing used blood. These receptors were taken from a human donor in good health. The donor label of this sample is uncertain.

In this sample, this clone turned up a few times. The V call is TRBV18, the J call TRBJ1-5; tentative D call: TRBD1 (5 bases). The ends were cut back, 3 bases at V and 7 bases at J, with 10 bases in the middle. The CDR3 sequence is 13 residues long. Germline-derived CDR1 and CDR2 are KGHSH and LQKENI. CDR3 DNA: TGTGCCAGCTCACCCGGACGGGACCAGCCCCAGCATTTT. As protein: CASSPGRDQPQHF.

This chain joins TRBV7-2 and TRBJ1-3; tentative D call: TRBD1 (5 bases). Germline V gives CDR1 SGHTA, CDR2 FQGNSA. The V and J ends lost 2 bases and 4 bases respectively, with 9 bases between them. CDR3 length: 14 amino acids. This CDR3 is CASSLTRQGNTIYF. The CDR3 DNA follows: TGTGCCAGCAGCTTAACGCGACAGGGAAACACCATATATTTT.

The rearrangement uses TRBV10-3 and TRBJ2-1; 8 bases are shared with TRBD1. Germline V CDR1 and CDR2: ENHRY, SYGVKD. The J segment lost 15 bases and the V segment lost 3 bases, leaving 13 bases of the junction unmatched. The length of the CDR3 is 14 residues. CDR3 sequence (DNA): TGTGCCATCAGTGACCCGGACAGGGCACCCCCTTGGTTCTTC. Amino acid sequence: CAISDPDRAPPWFF.

The chain links TRBV7-2 to TRBJ2-3, with a possible D match to TRBD2 (6 bases). The germline CDR1 and CDR2 sequences are SGHTA and FQGNSA. The CDR3 consists of 14 residues. The V end was cut by 0 bases, the J end by 5 bases, with 9 bases between. The CDR3, as DNA: TGTGCCAGCAGCTTAGCGGGGGGTATAGATACGCAGTATTTT. Encoded protein: CASSLAGGIDTQYF. The full variable domain, in which reference TRBV7-2 and TRBJ2-3 provide the parts outside the CDR3, is GAGVSQSPSNKVTEKGKDVELRCDPISGHTALYWYRQSLGQGLEFLIYFQGNSAPDKSGLPSDRFSAERTGGSVSTLTIQRTQQEDSAVYLCASSLAGGIDTQYFGPGTRLTVL.

The chain recombines TRBV19 with TRBJ1-1; the D is unclear. CDR1 and CDR2 from the germline V gene are LNHDA and SQIVND (reference sequence). The CDR3 is 14 residues long. Trimming removed 7 bases from V and 1 base from J, with 13 bases in between. The CDR3 DNA is TGTGCCAGTAACGATGGCCTGAAGAACACTGAAGCTTTCTTT. It is translated as CASNDGLKNTEAFF.

V gene TRBV6-6 combines with J gene TRBJ1-6, with D tentatively TRBD1 (5 bases). V dropped 5 bases and J dropped 5 bases, with 19 bases sitting between them. The germline gives CDR1 MNHNY, CDR2 SVGAGI (reference sequence). This CDR3 region has 17 residues. The CDR3 sequence: CASSRRTGLGDNSPLHF. DNA of the CDR3: TGTGCCAGCAGTCGGCGAACAGGCCTGGGGGATAATTCACCCCTCCACTTT.

This chain joins TRBV4-3 and TRBJ2-1, with unresolved D. Per germline, CDR1 LGHNA and CDR2 YSLEER. Deletions cut 3 bases from V and 5 bases from J, with 11 bases between. The CDR3 has 14 residues. Here the CDR3 reads CASSQAEVHNEQFF. The CDR3 DNA follows: TGCGCCAGCAGCCAGGCCGAGGTCCACAATGAGCAGTTCTTC.

This clone occurred once. The V gene is TRBV18, the J gene TRBJ2-2; 11 positions agree with TRBD2. The V segment lost 0 bases and the J segment 2 bases; nucleotides outside the gene matches: 2. Germline V CDR1 and CDR2: KGHSH, LQKENI. The CDR3 is 17 amino acids. The CDR3 region is CASSPPGTSGNTGELFF. Written as DNA, the CDR3 is TGTGCCAGCTCACCACCCGGGACTAGCGGAAACACCGGGGAGCTGTTTTTT.

The chain links TRBV6-5 to TRBJ2-5, with TRBD2 as a possible D gene (5 bases). Per the germline V gene, CDR1 is MNHEY and CDR2 is SVGAGI. CDR3 size: 13 residues. V lost 6 bases and J lost 4, with 12 bases in between. CDR3 loop: CASRPSGLETQYF. The CDR3 nucleotides are TGTGCCAGCAGACCCAGCGGTCTAGAGACCCAGTACTTC.

The chain links TRBV2 to TRBJ1-5, with D uncertain. Trimming removed 5 bases at V and 6 bases at J, with 11 bases between. CDR3 length: 13 residues. CDR1 is SNHLY, CDR2 FYNNEI, per germline. CDR3 protein: CASSSSGIQPQHF. The DNA of the CDR3 is TGTGCCAGCAGTAGTTCGGGGATTCAGCCCCAGCATTTT.

The chain couples TRBV29-1 to TRBJ2-7; D may match TRBD1 or TRBD2 (5 bases each). The V end lost 8 bases, the J end lost 3 bases, and 17 bases lay between the germline ends. This CDR3 has 13 amino acids. Germline CDR1 SQVTM, CDR2 ANQGSEA. The CDR3: CSIGTGTYYEQYF. DNA of the CDR3: TGCAGCATAGGAACCGGGACCTACTACGAGCAGTACTTC.

The rearrangement joins TRBV5-1 to TRBJ2-7; 8 bases match TRBD2. Looked up from germline, CDR1 is SGHRS and CDR2 is YFSETQ. There are 15 residues in the CDR3. The V and J ends lost 4 bases and 5 bases, in that order; junction bases with no gene match: 11. Here the CDR3 reads CASSPPSAGENEQYF. In DNA, the CDR3 is TGCGCCAGCAGCCCCCCCTCAGCGGGGGAGAACGAGCAGTACTTC.

This chain links TRBV4-1 with TRBJ1-2; 7 bases are a match to TRBD1. This CDR3 is 14 amino acids long. J lost 6 bases, V lost 1 base, and 5 bases had no gene match. Germline V gene lookup returns CDR1 MGHRA and CDR2 YSYEKL. The CDR3 DNA is TGCGCCAGCAGCCAAGCTTGGGACAGAGATGGCTACACCTTC. Its protein is CASSQAWDRDGYTF.

V usage is TRBV9 and J usage is TRBJ2-2; 9 nucleotides match TRBD1. J gave up 4 bases and V 4 bases, and 5 bases lay outside the gene matches. The CDR3 has 15 amino acids. Germline V gene data show CDR1 as SGDLS and CDR2 as YYNGEE. CDR3 residues: CASSRQGVGTGELFF. In DNA, the CDR3 is TGTGCCAGCAGCCGACAGGGGGTTGGCACCGGGGAGCTGTTTTTT. Drawing the rest from reference TRBV9 and TRBJ2-2, the complete variable domain is DSGVTQTPKHLITATGQRVTLRCSPRSGDLSVYWYQQSLDQGLQFLIQYYNGEERAKGNILERFSAQQFPDLHSELNLSSLELGDSALYFCASSRQGVGTGELFFGEGSRLTVL.

The V call is TRBV13, the J call TRBJ2-7, with D unresolved. The germline V and J ends were trimmed by 5 bases and 4 bases, with 12 bases remaining between them. Germline values: CDR1 PRHDT, CDR2 FYEKMQ (reference sequence). The CDR3 runs 13 residues. The chain's CDR3 is CASSPGSKYEQYF. CDR3 DNA: TGTGCCAGCAGCCCCGGCAGTAAATACGAGCAGTACTTC.

The chain couples TRBV5-4 to TRBJ2-2; TRBD1 might be the D (6 bases). The V gene lost 4 bases and the J gene lost 4 bases, with 14 bases spanning the gap. The CDR3 is made up of 15 amino acids. Per the germline V gene, CDR1 is SGHNT and CDR2 is YYREEE (reference sequence). The CDR3 bases are TGTGCCAGCAGCCAGACCCCAGGGGTCACCGGGGAGCTGTTTTTT. Protein product: CASSQTPGVTGELFF.

This chain links TRBV3-1 (or the pseudogene TRBV3-2) with TRBJ1-2; D gene unclear. Germline CDR1 LGHDT, CDR2 YNNKEL (reference sequence). The CDR3 has 13 residues. The V gene lost 3 bases and the J gene lost 6 bases, with 11 bases spanning the gap. The CDR3: CASSHYRNDGYTF. The CDR3 coding sequence is TGTGCCAGCAGCCACTATAGAAATGATGGCTACACCTTC.

This sequence joins TRBV6-1 and TRBJ2-7; TRBD1 might be the D (6 bases). CDR3 length: 20 residues. Germline CDR1 and CDR2: MNHNS and SASEGT. Trimming shortened V by 3 bases and J by 1 base, and 28 bases separated the two germline ends. The CDR3 DNA is TGTGCCAGCAGTGAGAGGCTGAATTTGGCAGGGGTAGCCCAATCCTACGAGCAGTACTTC. This codes for CASSERLNLAGVAQSYEQYF.

The V call is TRBV30, the J call TRBJ2-3, with TRBD2 matching 8 bases. The trim removed 3 bases at V and 4 bases at J, leaving 6 bases unmatched. Germline V CDR1 and CDR2: GTSNPN, SVGIG (reference sequence). This CDR3 has 14 amino acids. DNA of the CDR3: TGTGCCTGGAGCGGGGGGGCGGCCTCAGATACGCAGTATTTT. The encoded protein is CAWSGGAASDTQYF.

The chain joins TRBV19 to TRBJ1-1; 7 bases are shared with TRBD1. Trimming took 8 bases from V and 6 from J; bases not matched to a gene: 12. The germline V gene has CDR1 LNHDA and CDR2 SQIVND (reference sequence). The CDR3 totals 14 residues. CDR3 loop: CASHQPTGDAEAFF. The CDR3 coding sequence is TGTGCCAGTCACCAGCCAACAGGGGATGCTGAAGCTTTCTTT.

V and J are TRBV7-8 and TRBJ2-2; D remains ambiguous. Germline values: CDR1 SGHVS, CDR2 FQNEAQ. The CDR3 is 16 residues long. Deletions cut 2 bases from V and 4 bases from J, with 14 bases between. The CDR3 region is CASSLRVFMGTGELFF. DNA of the CDR3: TGTGCCAGCAGCTTAAGAGTGTTCATGGGCACCGGGGAGCTGTTTTTT.

The J gene is TRBJ2-3, the V gene TRBV24-1; maybe TRBD1 (6 bases). CDR3 length: 15 residues. V shed 0 bases and J shed 4 bases, with 10 bases lying between them. CDR1 KGHDR and CDR2 SFDVKD come from the germline V gene. The chain's CDR3 is CATSDLVGGADTQYF. The CDR3, as DNA: TGTGCCACCAGTGATTTGGTTGGGGGCGCAGATACGCAGTATTTT.

The CDR3 loop is CASSPPRASTEAFF. The CDR3 DNA is TGTGCCAGCTCACCTCCCAGGGCGAGCACTGAAGCTTTCTTT. The chain combines TRBV18 with TRBJ1-1; tentatively, D is TRBD1 (5 bases). The CDR3 runs 14 residues. The germline gives CDR1 KGHSH, CDR2 LQKENI. With 3 bases removed from V and 4 bases from J, the gap between germline ends came to 12 bases.

The chain couples TRBV10-3 to TRBJ2-1, with 7 bases matching TRBD1. This CDR3 has 14 residues. After removal of 4 bases from V and 10 bases from J, the junction contained 10 bases not matched to a gene. The germline CDR1 and CDR2 sequences are ENHRY and SYGVKD. CDR3 in amino acids: CAISGSEGANEQFF. CDR3 nucleotide sequence: TGTGCCATCAGTGGTTCTGAGGGGGCTAACGAGCAGTTCTTC.

The V gene is TRBV6-6, the J gene TRBJ2-5; D is tentatively TRBD1 or TRBD2 (6 bases each). V was trimmed by 0 bases and J by 7 bases, leaving 9 bases between them. The CDR3 length is 13 residues. CDR1 is MNHNY, CDR2 SVGAGI, per germline (reference sequence). The CDR3 region has the DNA TGTGCCAGCAGTTACTCCGAGGGGGGGACCCAGTACTTC. Translation: CASSYSEGGTQYF.

This clone was detected only once. The J gene is TRBJ1-2, the V gene TRBV5-5, with TRBD1 identical over 9 bases. The germline CDR1 and CDR2 sequences are SGHKS and YYEKEE (reference sequence). CDR3 length equals 17 residues. After removal of 4 bases from V and 3 bases from J, the junction contained 13 bases not matched to a gene. CDR3 sequence (DNA): TGTGCCAGCAGCGGTCCTCGGGACAGGGATTTTGACTATGGCTACACCTTC. It translates to CASSGPRDRDFDYGYTF.

The chain couples TRBV6-5 to TRBJ2-7; perhaps TRBD1 as D (5 bases). V lost 8 bases, J lost 2 bases, and 7 bases lay in between. Per the germline V gene, CDR1 is MNHEY and CDR2 is SVGAGI. The CDR3 totals 11 residues. The CDR3 DNA is TGTGCCAGCCGCAGGGCCTACGAGCAGTACTTC. It encodes CASRRAYEQYF.

This clone was counted a single time. The genes are TRBV14 and TRBJ1-3, with 7 positions matching TRBD1. CDR3 length equals 14 residues. CDR1 is SGHDN, CDR2 FVKESK, per germline. V trimming: 5 bases; J trimming: 4 bases; junction bases outside the gene matches: 5. The CDR3 DNA is TGTGCCAGCAGCACCCGGACAGGCGGAAACACCATATATTTT. It translates to CASSTRTGGNTIYF.

This chain joins TRBV15 and TRBJ2-5; maybe TRBD1 (5 bases). The CDR3 extends over 15 amino acids. Germline CDR1 is LNHNV and CDR2 is YYDKDF (reference sequence). Trimming removed 3 bases from V and 3 bases from J, with 14 bases in between. In DNA, the CDR3 is TGTGCCACCAGCAGGCGATTGACAGAAAAAGAGACCCAGTACTTC. This codes for CATSRRLTEKETQYF.

This chain links TRBV6-2 or TRBV6-3 with TRBJ1-5, with D perhaps matching TRBD1 (5 bases). CDR1 and CDR2 from the germline V gene are MNHEY and SVGEGT. The CDR3 is 14 amino acids. V was pared by 0 bases and J by 5 bases, with 8 bases between. DNA of the CDR3: TGTGCCAGCAGTTACTCAGGGGTCGATCAGCCCCAGCATTTT. Its translation: CASSYSGVDQPQHF.

This clone was seen only once. The chain has TRBV3-1 (or the pseudogene TRBV3-2) and TRBJ2-3, with 11 nucleotides matching TRBD1. This CDR3 is built from 15 residues. The V gene end was trimmed by 1 base and the J gene end by 5 bases; junction bases not matched to a gene: 2. The germline V gene encodes CDR1 LGHDT and CDR2 YNNKEL (reference sequence). The CDR3 bases are TGTGCCAGCAGCCAAGGGACAGGGGGCCGAGATACGCAGTATTTT. Amino acid sequence: CASSQGTGGRDTQYF.

The rearrangement joins TRBV5-1 to TRBJ2-7, with 9 nucleotides matching TRBD2. Per germline, CDR1 SGHRS and CDR2 YFSETQ. CDR3 length: 15 residues. The V gene end was trimmed by 3 bases and the J gene end by 2 bases; junction bases not matched to a gene: 6. The CDR3 DNA is TGCGCCAGCAGCTGGGGGTCTAGCGGGACCTACGAGCAGTACTTC. Protein product: CASSWGSSGTYEQYF.